This TCR beta chain was observed in a study of shared clonotypes between healthy human individuals. Clones were sequenced by immunoSEQ multiplex PCR, and TCRdb holds only the in-frame ones, with some missing. The table has around 1.5 million clones, 98% seen once; the top ten hold 0.45%. Study outcomes and limitations: Against clonotypes common to all four donors, non-shared ones had lower generation probabilities.

Germline V CDR1 and CDR2: MDHEN, SYDVKM. V was clipped by 6 bases and J by 2 bases; unmatched bases: 7. The CDR3 is made up of 15 amino acids. Points on this clone: What it recognizes is unknown.

The genes are TRBV28 and TRBJ1-5; 7 bases agree with TRBD1. This TCR came from a man younger than 45 in good health. The sample was naive CD4+ T cells sorted from blood. Subset reported: CD45RA+ positively selected. The CDR3 here is CASRTQGGGNQPQHF. The CDR3 nucleotides are TGTGCCAGCAGAACTCAGGGGGGGGGCAATCAGCCCCAGCATTTT.